The rows below give T cell receptor beta chains drawn from one sample of a study of blood T cell repertoires in COVID-19. The assay was immunoSEQ multiplex PCR, and TCRdb's table has in-frame clones only and misses some. The data hold about 260,000 clones, with approximately 89% observed a single time. The sample taken for sequencing was peripheral blood. These receptors came from a man aged 40-49 years who had recovered from COVID-19. The CDR3 runs from the conserved cysteine through the conserved F or W. The D gene is left open where the match is weak. Size values are once, few and many counts, or a class for expanded clones, and some rows have none.

v_gene	abundance	d_gene	j_gene	CDR3nt	CDR3aa
TRBV11-1	NA	TRBD2	TRBJ2-1	TGTGCCAGCAGCCACAGCGGCGGGAGCTCCTACAATGAGCAGTTCTTC	CASSHSGGSSYNEQFF
TRBV29-1	NA	TRBD2	TRBJ2-3	TGCAGCGTTGAAGAGCGCGCGGGAGTAGCAGATACGCAGTATTTT	CSVEERAGVADTQYF
TRBV7-6	NA	TRBD2	TRBJ2-7	TGTGCCAGCAGCCCCTTAGGGGTCAGGAGTGGTGGGACTAGCGGAGGCGAGCAGTACTTC	CASSPLGVRSGGTSGGEQYF
TRBV5-4	once	TRBD2	TRBJ2-3	TGTGCCAGCAGCTTGAGCGGGGGCCCTACAGATACGCAGTATTTT	CASSLSGGPTDTQYF
TRBV18	NA	NA	TRBJ2-2	TGTGCCAGCTCACCACTTCCGGGGTCAGGGGCCTCCCGGGAGCTGTTTTTT	CASSPLPGSGASRELFF
TRBV7-2	NA	NA	TRBJ2-7	TGTGCCAGCAGCTACGACAGCGACTCAAGCTCCTACGAGCAGTACTTC	CASSYDSDSSSYEQYF
TRBV2	NA	NA	TRBJ1-6	TGTGCCAGCAGTTCGAGACAGCCTGTGGTAAATTCACCCCTCCACTTT	CASSSRQPVVNSPLHF
TRBV5-4	NA	TRBD2	TRBJ2-5	TGTGCCAGCAGCCTTCCGGGTCGCGGGGGGGAGACCCAGTACTTC	CASSLPGRGGETQYF
TRBV19	once	NA	TRBJ2-7	TGTGCCAGTAGTATCGGGATCACTTACGAGCAGTACTTC	CASSIGITYEQYF
TRBV9	NA	NA	TRBJ1-2	TGTGCCAGCAGCGCCTCGTGGACCGGACAAACAACAGGCTACACCTTC	CASSASWTGQTTGYTF
TRBV6-5	NA	NA	TRBJ2-1	TGTGCCAGCAGTCCCACTGTTGGCTCCTACAATGAGCAGTTCTTC	CASSPTVGSYNEQFF
TRBV6-7	NA	NA	TRBJ2-7	TGTGCCAGCAGTTACTCGAATAGACAGGTCGCCTACGAGCAGTACTTC	CASSYSNRQVAYEQYF
TRBV13	NA	NA	TRBJ1-3	TGTGCCAGCAGCCTCGCCGAACTATACTCTGGAAACACCATATATTTT	CASSLAELYSGNTIYF
TRBV29-1	NA	NA	TRBJ2-2	TGCAGCGTAGACAGGAATGTTGACGGGGAGCTGTTTTTT	CSVDRNVDGELFF
TRBV9	NA	NA	TRBJ1-1	TGTGCCAGCAGCGCGCCAACCGGGACTCTGAACACTGAAGCTTTCTTT	CASSAPTGTLNTEAFF
TRBV5-4	NA	NA	TRBJ1-1	TGTGCCAGCAGCTTAGTGGGCATGAACACTGAAGCTTTCTTT	CASSLVGMNTEAFF
TRBV7-9	once	TRBD1	TRBJ1-2	TGTGCCAGCAGCTTCGGGACAGGGAGTCCTGGCTACACCTTC	CASSFGTGSPGYTF
TRBV6-5	NA	NA	TRBJ2-7	TGTGCCAGCAATACCGGGACTCTAATGACCTACGAGCAGTACTTC	CASNTGTLMTYEQYF
TRBV7-2	NA	NA	TRBJ1-2	TGTGCCAGCAGCTTGAGGGCGAACTATGGCTACACCTTC	CASSLRANYGYTF
TRBV2	few	NA	TRBJ2-1	TGTGCCCGCGAACGAGGGCCAGATTACAATGAGCAGTTCTTC	CARERGPDYNEQFF